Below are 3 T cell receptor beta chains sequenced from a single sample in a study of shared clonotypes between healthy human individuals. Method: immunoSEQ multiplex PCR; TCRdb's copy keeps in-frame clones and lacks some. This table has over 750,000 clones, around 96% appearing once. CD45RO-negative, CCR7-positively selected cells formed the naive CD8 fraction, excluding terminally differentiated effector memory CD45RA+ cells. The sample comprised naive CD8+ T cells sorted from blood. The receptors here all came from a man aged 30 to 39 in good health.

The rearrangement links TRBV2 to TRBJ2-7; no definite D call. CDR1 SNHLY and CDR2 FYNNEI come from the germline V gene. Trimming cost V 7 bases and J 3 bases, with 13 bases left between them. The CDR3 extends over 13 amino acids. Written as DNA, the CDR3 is TGTGCCAGCACCGGCAAGAAGGACTACGAGCAGTACTTC. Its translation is CASTGKKDYEQYF. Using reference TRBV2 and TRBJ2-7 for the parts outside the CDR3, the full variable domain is EPEVTQTPSHQVTQMGQEVILRCVPISNHLYFYWYRQILGQKVEFLVSFYNNEISEKSEIFDDQFSVERPDGSNFTLKIRSTKLEDSAMYFCASTGKKDYEQYFGPGTRLTVT.

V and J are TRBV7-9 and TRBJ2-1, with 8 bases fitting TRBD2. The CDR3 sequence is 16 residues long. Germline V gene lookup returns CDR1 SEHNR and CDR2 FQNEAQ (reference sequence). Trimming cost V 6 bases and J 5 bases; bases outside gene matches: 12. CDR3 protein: CASRYSGTLWDNEQFF. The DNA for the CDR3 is TGTGCCAGCAGATATAGCGGGACGCTTTGGGACAATGAGCAGTTCTTC.

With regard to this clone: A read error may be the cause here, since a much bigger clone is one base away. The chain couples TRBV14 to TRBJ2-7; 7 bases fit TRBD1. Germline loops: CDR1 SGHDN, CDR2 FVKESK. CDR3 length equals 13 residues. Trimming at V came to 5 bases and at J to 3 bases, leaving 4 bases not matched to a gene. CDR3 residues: CASSARDSYEQYF. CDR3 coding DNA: TGTGCCAGCAGCGCCCGGGACAGCTACGAGCAGTACTTC. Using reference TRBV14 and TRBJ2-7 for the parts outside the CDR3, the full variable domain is EAGVTQFPSHSVIEKGQTVTLRCDPISGHDNLYWYRRVMGKEIKFLLHFVKESKQDESGMPNNRFLAERTGGTYSTLKVQPAELEDSGVYFCASSARDSYEQYFGPGTRLTVT.